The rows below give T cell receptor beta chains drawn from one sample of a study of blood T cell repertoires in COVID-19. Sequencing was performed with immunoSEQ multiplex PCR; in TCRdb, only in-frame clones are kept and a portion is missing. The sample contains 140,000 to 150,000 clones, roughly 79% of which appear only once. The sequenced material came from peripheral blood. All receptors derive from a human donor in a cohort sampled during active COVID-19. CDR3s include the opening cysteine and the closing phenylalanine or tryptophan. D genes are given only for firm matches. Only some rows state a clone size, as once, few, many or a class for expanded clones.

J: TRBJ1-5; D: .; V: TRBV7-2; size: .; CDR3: CASSRDSSNQPQHF; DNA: TGTGCCAGCAGCCGTGACAGTAGCAATCAGCCCCAGCATTTT
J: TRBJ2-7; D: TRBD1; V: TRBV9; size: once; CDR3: CASSPRQGSDEQYF; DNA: TGTGCCAGCAGCCCGCGACAGGGGAGCGACGAGCAGTACTTC
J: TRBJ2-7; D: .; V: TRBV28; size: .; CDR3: CASSLGLDTYEQYF; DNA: TGTGCCAGCAGTTTGGGACTGGATACCTACGAGCAGTACTTC
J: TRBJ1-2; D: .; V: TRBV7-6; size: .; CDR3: CASSFGVEGGYTF; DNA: TGTGCCAGCAGCTTTGGTGTGGAGGGAGGCTACACCTTC
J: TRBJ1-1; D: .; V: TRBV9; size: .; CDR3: CASSVDTGREAFF; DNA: TGTGCCAGCAGCGTAGACACAGGCCGAGAAGCTTTCTTT
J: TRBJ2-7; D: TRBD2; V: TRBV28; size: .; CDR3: CASAFSGSAYEQYF; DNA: TGTGCCAGCGCTTTCAGCGGGAGTGCCTACGAGCAGTACTTC
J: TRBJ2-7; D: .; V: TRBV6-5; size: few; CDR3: CASTKPGDSREQYF; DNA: TGTGCCAGCACCAAACCGGGAGACTCTCGAGAGCAGTACTTC
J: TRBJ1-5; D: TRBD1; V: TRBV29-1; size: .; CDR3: CSVGGTGGSQPQHF; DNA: TGCAGCGTTGGGGGGACAGGGGGTAGCCAGCCCCAGCATTTT
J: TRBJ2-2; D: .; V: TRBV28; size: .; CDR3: CASSFGEFNTGELFF; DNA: TGTGCCAGCAGTTTTGGGGAGTTCAACACCGGGGAGCTGTTTTTT
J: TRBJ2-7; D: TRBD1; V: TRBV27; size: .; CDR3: CASRGTGDYEQYF; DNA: TGTGCCAGCAGGGGGACAGGGGACTACGAGCAGTACTTC
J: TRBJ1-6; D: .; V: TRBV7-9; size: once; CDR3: CASSNRGAYNSPLHF; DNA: TGTGCCAGCAGCAACCGGGGGGCGTATAATTCACCCCTCCACTTT
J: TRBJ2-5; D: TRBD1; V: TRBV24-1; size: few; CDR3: CATSDSGQGGETQYF; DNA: TGTGCCACCAGTGACTCCGGACAGGGCGGAGAGACCCAGTACTTC
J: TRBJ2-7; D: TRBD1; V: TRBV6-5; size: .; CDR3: CASSYRDRSYEQYF; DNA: TGTGCCAGCAGCTACCGGGACAGGTCCTACGAGCAGTACTTC
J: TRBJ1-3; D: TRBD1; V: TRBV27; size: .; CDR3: CASRTGGSGNTIYF; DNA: TGTGCCAGCAGGACAGGGGGCTCTGGAAACACCATATATTTT
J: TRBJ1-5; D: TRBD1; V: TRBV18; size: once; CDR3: CASSPAGGINSNQPQHF; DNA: TGTGCCAGCTCACCCGCAGGGGGCATTAATAGCAATCAGCCCCAGCATTTT
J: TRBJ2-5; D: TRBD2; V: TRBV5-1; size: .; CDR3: CASSSGRSGGKETQYF; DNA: TGCGCCAGCAGCTCCGGTCGTTCGGGGGGTAAAGAGACCCAGTACTTC
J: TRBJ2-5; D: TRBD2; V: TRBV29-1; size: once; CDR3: CSVAWLAGETQYF; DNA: TGCAGCGTTGCCTGGCTAGCGGGAGAGACCCAGTACTTC
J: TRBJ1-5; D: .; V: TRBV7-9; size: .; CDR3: CASDDTNSNQPQHF; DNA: TGTGCCAGCGACGACACCAATAGCAATCAGCCCCAGCATTTT
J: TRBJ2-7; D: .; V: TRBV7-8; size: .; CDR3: CASSLEGSGSYEQYF; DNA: TGTGCCAGCAGCTTAGAAGGTAGCGGCTCCTACGAGCAGTACTTC
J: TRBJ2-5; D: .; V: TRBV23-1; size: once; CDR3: CASSHRTAEETQYF; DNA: TGCGCCAGCAGTCATCGGACAGCAGAAGAGACCCAGTACTTC
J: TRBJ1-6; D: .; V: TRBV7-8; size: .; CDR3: CASSLMTADNSPLHF; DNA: TGTGCCAGCAGCTTAATGACAGCCGATAATTCACCCCTCCACTTT
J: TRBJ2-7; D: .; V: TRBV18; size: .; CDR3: CASSPNRDTTYEQYF; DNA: TGTGCCAGCTCACCTAACCGGGACACGACCTACGAGCAGTACTTC
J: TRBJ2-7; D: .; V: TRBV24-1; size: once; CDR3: CATSGSGGRVEQYF; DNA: TGTGCCACCAGTGGATCCGGGGGGCGGGTCGAGCAGTACTTC
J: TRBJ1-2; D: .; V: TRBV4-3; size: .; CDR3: CASSQEWAAYYGYTF; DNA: TGCGCCAGCAGCCAAGAATGGGCAGCCTACTATGGCTACACCTTC
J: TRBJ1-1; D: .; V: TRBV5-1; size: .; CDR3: CASSLGPGGNTEAFF; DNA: TGCGCCAGCAGCTTGGGTCCGGGGGGAAACACTGAAGCTTTCTTT
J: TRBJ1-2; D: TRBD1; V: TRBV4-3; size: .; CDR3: CASSQDYGGTGHYGYTF; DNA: TGCGCCAGCAGCCAAGATTATGGGGGGACAGGGCACTATGGCTACACCTTC
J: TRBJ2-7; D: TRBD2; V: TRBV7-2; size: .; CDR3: CASSPTSGRGYF; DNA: TGTGCCAGCAGCCCAACTAGCGGGAGAGGGTACTTC
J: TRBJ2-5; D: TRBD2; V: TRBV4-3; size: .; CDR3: CASSQNPPLAGAGETQYF; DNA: TGCGCCAGCAGCCAAAATCCCCCACTAGCGGGGGCAGGAGAGACCCAGTACTTC
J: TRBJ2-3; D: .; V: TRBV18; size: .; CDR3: CASSPPGTGMTRADTQYF; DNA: TGTGCCAGCTCACCACCGGGAACCGGGATGACGAGGGCAGATACGCAGTATTTT
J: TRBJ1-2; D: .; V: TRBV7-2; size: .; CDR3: CASSPYQTEDYGYTF; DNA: TGTGCCAGCAGCCCTTATCAGACAGAGGACTATGGCTACACCTTC
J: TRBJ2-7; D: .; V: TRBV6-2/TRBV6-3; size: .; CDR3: CASSENLPYEQYF; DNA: TGTGCCAGCAGTGAGAACCTCCCCTACGAGCAGTACTTC
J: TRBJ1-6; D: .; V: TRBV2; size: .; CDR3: CASSGEGNSPLHF; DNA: TGTGCCAGCAGTGGGGAGGGAAACTCACCCCTCCACTTT
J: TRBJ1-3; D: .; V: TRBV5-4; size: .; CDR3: CASTMGGVGGNTIYF; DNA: TGTGCCAGCACGATGGGGGGGGTAGGAGGAAACACCATATATTTT
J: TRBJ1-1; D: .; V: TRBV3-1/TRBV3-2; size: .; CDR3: CASSQGVMRMNTEAFF; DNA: TGTGCCAGCAGCCAAGGGGTAATGAGGATGAACACTGAAGCTTTCTTT
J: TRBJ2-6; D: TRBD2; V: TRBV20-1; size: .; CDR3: CSASPALGSGGSSGANVLTF; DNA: TGCAGTGCTAGTCCCGCTCTGGGCAGCGGGGGAAGCTCTGGGGCCAACGTCCTGACTTTC
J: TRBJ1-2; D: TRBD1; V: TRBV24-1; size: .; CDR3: CATSDPGTVYGYTF; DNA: TGTGCCACCAGTGACCCAGGGACAGTTTATGGCTACACCTTC
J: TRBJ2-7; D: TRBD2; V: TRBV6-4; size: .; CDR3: CASSVSPGLADPGEQYF; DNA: TGTGCCAGCAGTGTCTCTCCGGGACTAGCGGACCCCGGGGAGCAGTACTTC
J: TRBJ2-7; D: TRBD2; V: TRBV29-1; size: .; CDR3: CSVVGTSLYEQYF; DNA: TGCAGCGTTGTTGGGACTAGTCTCTACGAGCAGTACTTC
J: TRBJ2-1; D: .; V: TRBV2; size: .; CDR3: CASTTVSYNEQFF; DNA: TGTGCCAGCACAACGGTCTCCTACAATGAGCAGTTCTTC
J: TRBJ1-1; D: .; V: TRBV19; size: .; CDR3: CASSAGLMNTEAFF; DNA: TGTGCCAGTAGTGCGGGACTCATGAACACTGAAGCTTTCTTT
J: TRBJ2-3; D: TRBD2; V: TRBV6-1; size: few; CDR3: CASSEPSGSSTDTQYF; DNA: TGTGCCAGCAGTGAACCTAGCGGGAGTAGCACAGATACGCAGTATTTT
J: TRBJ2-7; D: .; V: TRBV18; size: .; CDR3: CASSRDSSYEQYF; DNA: TGTGCCAGCTCGCGAGACAGCTCCTACGAGCAGTACTTC
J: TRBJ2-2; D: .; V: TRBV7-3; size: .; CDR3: CASSQSLLRNTGELFF; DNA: TGTGCCAGCAGCCAGTCCCTGCTCCGGAACACCGGGGAGCTGTTTTTT
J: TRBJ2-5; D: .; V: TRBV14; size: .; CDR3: CASSPILRARGETQYF; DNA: TGTGCCAGCAGCCCTATACTGAGGGCACGGGGTGAGACCCAGTACTTC
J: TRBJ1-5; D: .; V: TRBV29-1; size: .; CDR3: CTHSRVYSNQPQHF; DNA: TGCACCCACTCGCGTGTTTATAGCAATCAGCCCCAGCATTTT
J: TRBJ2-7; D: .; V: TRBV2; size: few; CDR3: CASSGQGRNSYEQYF; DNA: TGTGCCAGCAGTGGTCAGGGGCGGAATTCCTACGAGCAGTACTTC
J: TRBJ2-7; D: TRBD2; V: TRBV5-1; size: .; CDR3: CASSWTSGKGYEQYF; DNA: TGCGCCAGCAGCTGGACTAGCGGGAAGGGCTACGAGCAGTACTTC
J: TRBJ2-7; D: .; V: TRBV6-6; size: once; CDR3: CASSYSMGSTAYEQYF; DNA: TGTGCCAGCAGTTACTCGATGGGGAGTACAGCCTACGAGCAGTACTTC
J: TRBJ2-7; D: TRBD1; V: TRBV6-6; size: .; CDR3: CASSTRQGTYEQYF; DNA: TGTGCCAGCAGTACACGACAGGGGACCTACGAGCAGTACTTC
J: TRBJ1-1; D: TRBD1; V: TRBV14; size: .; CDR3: CASSPTWTGSTEAFF; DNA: TGTGCCAGCAGCCCCACCTGGACAGGGAGCACTGAAGCTTTCTTT
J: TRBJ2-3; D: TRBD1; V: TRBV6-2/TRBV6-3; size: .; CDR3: CASRPTGEGVTQYF; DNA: TGTGCCAGCAGGCCTACAGGGGAAGGGGTTACGCAGTATTTT
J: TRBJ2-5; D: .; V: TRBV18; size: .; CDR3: CASSPRRGQETQYF; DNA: TGTGCCAGCTCACCCCGCAGAGGGCAAGAGACCCAGTACTTC